This T cell receptor beta chain derives from a study of identical twins. Study results and limitations: Analyses of zero insertions could, in part, be confounded by invariant MAIT and iNKT cells.

Regarding this clonotype: The antigen is undetermined.

TCRdb reanalysed the 5' RACE reads using MiXCR and keeps one entry per CDR3 protein. The sample records roughly 1,500,000 distinct CDR3 sequences, 25% to 35% being singletons. The CDR3 has 16 amino acids. In germline, CDR1 is MNHNY, CDR2 SVGAGI (reference sequence). The sequence was obtained from a newborn girl in good health. This chain links TRBV6-6 with TRBJ2-1; D gene unclear. The end of the DNA fits TRBJ2-7 better, so the J call may be wrong. The sample taken for sequencing was cord blood. The CDR3 nucleotides are TGTGCCAGCAGTTACTCGACCTGGGTCTCCTACAATGAGCAGTACTTC. It yields the protein CASSYSTWVSYNEQYF.